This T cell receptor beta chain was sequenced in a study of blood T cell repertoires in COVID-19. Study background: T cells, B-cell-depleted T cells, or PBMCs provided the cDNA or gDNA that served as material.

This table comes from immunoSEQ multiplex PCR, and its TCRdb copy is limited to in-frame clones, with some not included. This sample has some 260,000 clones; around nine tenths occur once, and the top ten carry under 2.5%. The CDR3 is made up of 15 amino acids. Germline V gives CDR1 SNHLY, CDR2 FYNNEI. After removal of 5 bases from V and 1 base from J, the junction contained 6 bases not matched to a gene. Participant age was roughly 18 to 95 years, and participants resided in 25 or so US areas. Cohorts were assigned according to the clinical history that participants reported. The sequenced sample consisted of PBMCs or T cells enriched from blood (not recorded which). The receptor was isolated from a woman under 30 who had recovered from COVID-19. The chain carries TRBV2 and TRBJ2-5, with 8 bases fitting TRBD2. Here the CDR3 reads CASSPGLAGQETQYF. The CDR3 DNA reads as TGTGCCAGCAGTCCAGGACTAGCTGGCCAAGAGACCCAGTACTTC. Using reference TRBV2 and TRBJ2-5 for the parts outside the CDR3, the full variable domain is EPEVTQTPSHQVTQMGQEVILRCVPISNHLYFYWYRQILGQKVEFLVSFYNNEISEKSEIFDDQFSVERPDGSNFTLKIRSTKLEDSAMYFCASSPGLAGQETQYFGPGTRLLVL.